Below, one TCR beta chain is given with its context. The method was immunoSEQ multiplex PCR; TCRdb's version includes in-frame clones alone and lacks a portion of them. This table holds tens of thousands of clones, almost 95% found once. The data were taken from a study of T cell changes during pregnancy in multiple sclerosis. With V trimmed by 2 bases and J by 7 bases, 7 bases remained unmatched. The CDR3 is made up of 14 amino acids. Per the germline V gene, CDR1 is MNHNS and CDR2 is SASEGT. Sample: peripheral blood, taken after pregnancy. The TCR originated in a female donor with multiple sclerosis, enrolled in a pregnancy study. This chain links TRBV6-1 with TRBJ1-1; 7 nucleotides align to TRBD1. The CDR3: CASSESTGDDEAFF. CDR3 bases: TGTGCCAGCAGTGAATCTACAGGGGACGATGAAGCTTTCTTT.